This passage covers 12 T cell receptor beta chains from one sample sequenced in a study of control samples from healthy donors and cancer patients. Data came from immunoSEQ multiplex PCR; TCRdb stores just in-frame clones and leaves some out. This table holds about 30,000 clones, 75% to 95% found once. The sequenced sample consisted of PBMCs. These receptors originate from a man aged 45-65 years with lung cancer.

The chain carries TRBV10-1 and TRBJ2-7; TRBD1 matches at 10 bases. Germline assignment: CDR1 WNHNN and CDR2 SYGVQD (reference sequence). The CDR3 covers 13 residues. Losses at the gene ends were 4 bases for V and 5 bases for J; bases not matched to a gene: 2. This CDR3 is CASSGTGGNEQYF. The CDR3 DNA reads TGCGCCAGCAGTGGGACAGGGGGGAACGAGCAGTACTTC.

The chain couples TRBV7-9 to TRBJ2-1; D remains ambiguous. Trimming pared 1 base from V and 9 bases from J, leaving 7 bases between. The CDR3 runs to 12 residues. Germline V gene lookup returns CDR1 SEHNR and CDR2 FQNEAQ (reference sequence). The CDR3 here is CASSLGALEQFF. The CDR3 DNA sequence: TGTGCCAGCAGCTTAGGGGCTCTTGAGCAGTTCTTC.

The chain couples TRBV7-2 to TRBJ1-6; possible D gene TRBD1, 6 bases. V gave up 1 base and J gave up 7 bases, with 14 bases separating them. The CDR3 is 16 amino acids. Germline assignment: CDR1 SGHTA and CDR2 FQGNSA. The CDR3 is CASSLDPTGRNSPLHF. DNA of the CDR3: TGTGCCAGCAGCTTAGACCCCACAGGGAGGAATTCACCCCTCCACTTT.

In this sample, this clone turned up a few times. This chain links TRBV2 with TRBJ2-3; a weak D match, TRBD1 (6 bases). With 6 bases removed from V and 9 bases from J, the gap between germline ends came to 13 bases. This CDR3 has 12 amino acids. Germline V lookup: CDR1 SNHLY, CDR2 FYNNEI. The CDR3 DNA follows: TGTGCCAGCAGGCTTGACAGGCCGACGCAGTATTTT. This codes for CASRLDRPTQYF.

The chain couples TRBV7-3 to TRBJ2-3; D is perhaps TRBD2 (5 bases). Trimming pared 4 bases from V and 4 bases from J, leaving 21 bases between. This CDR3 is 17 amino acids long. CDR1 and CDR2 from the germline V gene are SGHTA and FQGTGA. CDR3 region: CASSSNTGREVSDTQYF. In nucleotides, the CDR3 is TGTGCCAGCAGCTCAAACACCGGACGGGAAGTTTCAGATACGCAGTATTTT.

This rearrangement joins TRBV19 to TRBJ2-4; 9 bases fit TRBD1. The CDR3 loop spans 17 amino acids. V dropped 1 base and J dropped 3; count of bases not matched to a gene: 7. Germline CDR1 and CDR2: LNHDA and SQIVND (reference sequence). CDR3 amino acids: CASSIGDWTGDKNIQYF. CDR3 coding DNA: TGTGCCAGTAGTATAGGTGACTGGACAGGGGACAAAAACATTCAGTACTTC.

By its share, this clone is medium-sized. The CDR3 nucleotides read TGCGCCAGCAGCCAAGAGCTAGCGGGGCGCAGCTCTGGGGCCAACGTCCTGACTTTC. As protein: CASSQELAGRSSGANVLTF. This chain links TRBV4-3 with TRBJ2-6, with 9 positions matching TRBD2. The CDR3 runs 19 residues. Trimming at V came to 0 bases and at J to 0 bases, leaving 6 bases not matched to a gene. Germline loops: CDR1 LGHNA, CDR2 YSLEER.

The gene calls are TRBV7-2 and TRBJ1-5, with a possible D match to TRBD1 (5 bases). From germline, CDR1 is SGHTA and CDR2 FQGNSA. With 3 bases removed from V and 3 bases from J, the gap between germline ends came to 9 bases. This CDR3 spans 14 amino acids. The CDR3 DNA is TGTGCCAGCAGCTTGTTGACAGTCAATCAGCCCCAGCATTTT. Encoded protein: CASSLLTVNQPQHF.

The chain links TRBV27 to TRBJ1-1; D unresolved. CDR1 and CDR2 (germline): MNHEY, SMNVEV (reference sequence). V lost 3 bases to trimming and J lost 1 base, with 0 bases between them. The CDR3 has 11 amino acids. The CDR3 DNA sequence: TGTGCCAGCAGTTTGAACACTGAAGCTTTCTTT. Translation gives CASSLNTEAFF.

This chain joins TRBV9 and TRBJ1-4; D gene unclear. V dropped 2 bases and J dropped 7 bases, with 15 bases sitting between them. There are 15 residues in the CDR3. Germline values: CDR1 SGDLS, CDR2 YYNGEE. The DNA of the CDR3 is TGTGCCAGCAGCGTTATGACCGGGGTGGGTGAAAAACTGTTTTTT. The encoded protein is CASSVMTGVGEKLFF.

This chain uses TRBV2 with TRBJ1-3; D uncertain. The CDR3 runs to 12 residues. The germline CDR1 and CDR2 sequences are SNHLY and FYNNEI. Trimming took 4 bases from V and 4 from J, leaving 5 bases between them. The CDR3 here is CASSAAGNTIYF. CDR3 coding DNA: TGTGCCAGCAGTGCAGCCGGAAACACCATATATTTT.

This chain joins TRBV6-2 or TRBV6-3 and TRBJ2-6, with 7 bases aligning to TRBD2. The CDR3 is 15 amino acids. Losses at the gene ends were 6 bases for V and 1 base for J; bases not matched to a gene: 3. Germline V lookup: CDR1 MNHEY, CDR2 SVGEGT. The CDR3: CASSSGGSGANVLTF. Here the CDR3 DNA reads TGTGCCAGCAGCTCGGGGGGTTCTGGGGCCAACGTCCTGACTTTC.